This T cell receptor (beta chain) was sequenced for a study of type 1 regulatory T cells. The wider study: T-allo10 is a Tr1-enriched, alloantigen-specific CD4 T cell product made in vitro.

This clonotype was seen repeatedly, ten times or more. Its antigen is still unknown. TCRdb reprocessed the reads via MiXCR and lists one record per CDR3 protein. The repertoire includes over 14,000 distinct CDR3 sequences, about an eighth of them detected once, and over 15% sits in the top ten. Sequencing input: cultured T cells, either the whole culture or a sorted T cell fraction (not recorded which). The sequence was collected from a human donor in good health.

The CDR3 DNA reads TGTGCCAGCAGTTACTCGGGTTCCAGTGAGCAGTACTTC. The encoded protein is CASSYSGSSEQYF. The J gene is TRBJ2-7, the V gene TRBV6-5; D call uncertain. The CDR3 extends over 13 amino acids. Germline CDR1 is MNHEY and CDR2 is SVGAGI. Trimming stripped 0 bases from V and 7 bases from J, with 10 bases between.